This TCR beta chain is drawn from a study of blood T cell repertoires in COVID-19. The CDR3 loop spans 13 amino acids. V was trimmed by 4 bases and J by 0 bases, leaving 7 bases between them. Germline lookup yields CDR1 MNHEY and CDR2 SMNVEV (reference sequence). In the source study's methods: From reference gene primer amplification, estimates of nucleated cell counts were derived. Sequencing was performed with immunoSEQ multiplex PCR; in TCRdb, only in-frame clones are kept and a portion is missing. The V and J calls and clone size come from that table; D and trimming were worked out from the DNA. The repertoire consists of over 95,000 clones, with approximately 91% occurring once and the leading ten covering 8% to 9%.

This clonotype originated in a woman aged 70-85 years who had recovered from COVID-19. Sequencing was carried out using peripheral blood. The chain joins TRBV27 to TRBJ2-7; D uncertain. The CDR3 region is CASSSTSSYEQYF. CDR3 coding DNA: TGTGCCAGCAGTTCAACGAGCTCCTACGAGCAGTACTTC.